This TCR beta chain was sequenced during a study of blood T cells in healthy people across ages. For the study at large: The capture of about one barcoded beta molecule per two T cells was achieved by template switching.

The CDR3 length is 14 residues. Germline-derived CDR1 and CDR2 are SGDLS and YYNGEE. V was clipped by 3 bases and J by 3 bases; unmatched bases: 3. Study findings and constraints: The long-lived group displayed more naive CD4+ cells, plus higher diversity, than the aged donors did. Observed TCR beta diversity showed a strong correlation with the percentage of naive T cells as measured by flow cytometry.

About this clonotype itself: No antigen is known for it.

Then a second PCR, running about 6 to 11 cycles, was carried out with a sample-barcoded 5' primer and a J-beta primer mix. A 12-random-nucleotide template-switch adaptor tagged each cDNA molecule. TCRdb re-called the 5' RACE reads with MiXCR, one entry per CDR3 protein. Of about 570,000 distinct CDR3 sequences in the sample, approximately 25% were seen once. The specimen sequenced was blood. This sequence originates from a woman in her 70s in good health. This chain joins TRBV9 and TRBJ2-7; TRBD2 matches 10 bases. This chain's CDR3 is CASSEASGGYEQYF. CDR3 in DNA: TGTGCCAGCAGCGAAGCTAGCGGGGGCTACGAGCAGTACTTC.